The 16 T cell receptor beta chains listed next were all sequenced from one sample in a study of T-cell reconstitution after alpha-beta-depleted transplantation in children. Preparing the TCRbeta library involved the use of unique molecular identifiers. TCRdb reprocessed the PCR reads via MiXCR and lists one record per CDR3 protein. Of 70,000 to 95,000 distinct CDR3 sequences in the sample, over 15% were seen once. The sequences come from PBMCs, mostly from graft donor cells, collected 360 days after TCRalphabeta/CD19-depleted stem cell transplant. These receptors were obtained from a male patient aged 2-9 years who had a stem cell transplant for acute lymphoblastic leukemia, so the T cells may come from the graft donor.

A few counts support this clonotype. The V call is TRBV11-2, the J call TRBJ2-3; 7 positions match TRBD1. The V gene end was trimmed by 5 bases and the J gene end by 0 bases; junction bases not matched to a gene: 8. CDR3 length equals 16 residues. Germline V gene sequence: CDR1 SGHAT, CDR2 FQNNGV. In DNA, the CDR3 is TGTGCCAGCAGCCAGAGACAGGGATGGAGCACAGATACGCAGTATTTT. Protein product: CASSQRQGWSTDTQYF.

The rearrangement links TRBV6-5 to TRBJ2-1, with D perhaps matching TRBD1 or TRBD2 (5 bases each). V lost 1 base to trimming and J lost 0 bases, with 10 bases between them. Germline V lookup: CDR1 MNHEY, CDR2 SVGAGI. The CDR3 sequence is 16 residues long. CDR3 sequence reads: CASSYWAGSSYNEQFF. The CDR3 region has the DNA TGTGCCAGCAGTTACTGGGCAGGGAGCTCCTACAATGAGCAGTTCTTC.

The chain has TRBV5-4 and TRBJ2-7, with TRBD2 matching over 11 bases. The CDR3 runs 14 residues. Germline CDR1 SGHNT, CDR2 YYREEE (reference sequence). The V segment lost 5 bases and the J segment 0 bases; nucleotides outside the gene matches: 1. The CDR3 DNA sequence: TGTGCCAGCAGTACTAGCGGGAGCTCCTACGAGCAGTACTTC. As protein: CASSTSGSSYEQYF.

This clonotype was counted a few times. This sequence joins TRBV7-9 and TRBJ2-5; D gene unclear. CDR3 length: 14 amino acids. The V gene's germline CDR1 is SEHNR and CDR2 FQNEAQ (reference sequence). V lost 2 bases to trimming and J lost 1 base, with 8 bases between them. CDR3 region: CASSLPRIQETQYF. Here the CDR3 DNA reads TGTGCCAGCAGCTTACCCCGGATCCAAGAGACCCAGTACTTC.

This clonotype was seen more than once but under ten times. In DNA, the CDR3 is TGTGCCAGCGGGAAAAGGGAGCAGTTCTTC. It encodes CASGKREQFF. The J gene is TRBJ2-1, the V gene TRBV11-3; D is uncertain. Trimming took off 8 bases at V and 10 bases at J, with 9 bases between the two ends. The CDR3 covers 10 residues. Germline values: CDR1 SGHNT, CDR2 YENEEA.

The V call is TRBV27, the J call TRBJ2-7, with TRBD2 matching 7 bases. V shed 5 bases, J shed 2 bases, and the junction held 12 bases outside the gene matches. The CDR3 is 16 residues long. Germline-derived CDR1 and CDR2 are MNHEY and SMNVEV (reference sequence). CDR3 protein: CASSPQPLAPTYEQYF. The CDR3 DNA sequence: TGTGCCAGCAGTCCGCAGCCACTAGCGCCAACCTACGAGCAGTACTTC.

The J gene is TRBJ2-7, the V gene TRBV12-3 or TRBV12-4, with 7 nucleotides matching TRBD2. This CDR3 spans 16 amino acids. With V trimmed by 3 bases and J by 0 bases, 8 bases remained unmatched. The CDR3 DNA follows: TGTGCCAGCAGTTTTACCCGCCTAGCGGACTCCTACGAGCAGTACTTC. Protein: CASSFTRLADSYEQYF.

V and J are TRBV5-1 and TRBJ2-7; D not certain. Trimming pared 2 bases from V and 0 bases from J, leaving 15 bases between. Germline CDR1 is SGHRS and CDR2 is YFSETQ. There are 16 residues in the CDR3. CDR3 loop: CASSLLGGSSSYEQYF. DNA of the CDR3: TGCGCCAGCAGCTTACTTGGCGGTTCTAGCTCCTACGAGCAGTACTTC.

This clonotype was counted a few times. The CDR3 is CASSQGRYPDGKRGEQYF. For the CDR3, the DNA is TGCGCCAGCAGCCAAGGACGCTACCCAGACGGGAAAAGGGGCGAGCAGTACTTC. The chain uses TRBV4-1 and TRBJ2-7; D may be TRBD1 or TRBD2 (5 bases each). The CDR3 consists of 18 residues. Looked up from germline, CDR1 is MGHRA and CDR2 is YSYEKL. V gave up 1 base and J gave up 6 bases, with 25 bases separating them.

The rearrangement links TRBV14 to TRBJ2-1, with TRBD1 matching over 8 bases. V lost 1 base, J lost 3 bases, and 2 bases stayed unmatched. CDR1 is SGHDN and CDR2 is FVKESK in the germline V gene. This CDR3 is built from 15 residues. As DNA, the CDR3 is TGTGCCAGCAGCCAAGCAGGGGGCTACTACAATGAGCAGTTCTTC. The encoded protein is CASSQAGGYYNEQFF. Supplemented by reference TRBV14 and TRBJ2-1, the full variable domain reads EAGVTQFPSHSVIEKGQTVTLRCDPISGHDNLYWYRRVMGKEIKFLLHFVKESKQDESGMPNNRFLAERTGGTYSTLKVQPAELEDSGVYFCASSQAGGYYNEQFFGPGTRLTVL.

The CDR3 DNA follows: TGCGCCAGCAGCTTGATAGGGAATACTGAAGCTTTCTTT. This codes for CASSLIGNTEAFF. The chain links TRBV5-1 to TRBJ1-1; D gene unclear. V was cut by 1 base and J by 5 bases, with 9 bases left in between. Germline CDR1 reads SGHRS; CDR2 reads YFSETQ. This CDR3 region has 13 residues.

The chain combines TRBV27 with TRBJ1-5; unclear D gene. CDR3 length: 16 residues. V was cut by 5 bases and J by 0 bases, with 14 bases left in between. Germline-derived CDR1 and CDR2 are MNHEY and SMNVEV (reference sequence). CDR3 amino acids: CASSEFGLYSNQPQHF. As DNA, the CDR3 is TGTGCCAGCAGTGAGTTTGGGTTGTATAGCAATCAGCCCCAGCATTTT.

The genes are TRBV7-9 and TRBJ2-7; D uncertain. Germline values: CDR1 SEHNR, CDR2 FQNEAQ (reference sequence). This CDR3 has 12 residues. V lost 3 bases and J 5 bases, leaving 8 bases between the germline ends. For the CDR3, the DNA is TGTGCCAGCAGCTTTAAACGGAACGAGCAGTACTTC. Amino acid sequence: CASSFKRNEQYF.

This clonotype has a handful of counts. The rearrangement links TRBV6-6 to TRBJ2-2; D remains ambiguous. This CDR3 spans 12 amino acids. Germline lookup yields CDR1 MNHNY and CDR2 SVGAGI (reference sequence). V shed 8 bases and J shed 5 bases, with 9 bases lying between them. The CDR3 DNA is TGTGCCAGCGGCGGCCCTACCGGGGAGCTGTTTTTT. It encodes CASGGPTGELFF.

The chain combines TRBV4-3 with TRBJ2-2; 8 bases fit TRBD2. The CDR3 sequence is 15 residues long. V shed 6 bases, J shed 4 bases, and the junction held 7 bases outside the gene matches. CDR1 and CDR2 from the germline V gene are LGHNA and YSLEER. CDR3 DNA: TGCGCCAGCAGGGGTGCGGGAGGCTCCACCGGGGAGCTGTTTTTT. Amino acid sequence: CASRGAGGSTGELFF.

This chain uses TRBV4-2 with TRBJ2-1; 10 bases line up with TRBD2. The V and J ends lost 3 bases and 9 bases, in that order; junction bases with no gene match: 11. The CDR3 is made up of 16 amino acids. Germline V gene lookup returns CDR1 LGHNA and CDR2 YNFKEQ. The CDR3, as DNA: TGTGCCAGCAGCCAGCAGTGGAGTCAGCGGGAGGGTGAGCAGTTCTTC. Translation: CASSQQWSQREGEQFF.